This passage covers 13 T cell receptor beta chains from one sample sequenced in a study of identical twins. TCRdb re-called the 5' RACE reads through MiXCR, storing one row per CDR3 protein. Of fewer than 500,000 distinct CDR3 sequences in the sample, approximately 25% are singletons; the top ten hold roughly 2.8%. This sample was shared with a second study, whose subject was T cells expressing NK-cell markers.

The sample comprised CD4+ T cells sorted from blood. The receptors come from a woman in her late teens or twenties in good health.

This clonotype appeared a few times. The chain combines TRBV20-1 with TRBJ1-1, with TRBD1 as a possible D gene (6 bases). V lost 4 bases and J 7 bases, leaving 13 bases between the germline ends. Germline V gene data show CDR1 as DFQATT and CDR2 as SNEGSKA (reference sequence). The CDR3 runs 12 residues. CDR3 sequence: CSATGHNYEAFF. The CDR3, as DNA: TGCAGTGCTACGGGACACAATTATGAAGCTTTCTTT.

V is TRBV12-3 or TRBV12-4 and J is TRBJ1-5, with 7 bases that match TRBD1. The CDR3 loop spans 13 amino acids. With 7 bases clipped from V and 7 bases from J, the junction kept 7 bases outside the gene matches. CDR3 residues: CASIRGFGQPQHF. CDR3 DNA sequence: TGTGCCAGCATCAGGGGGTTTGGCCAGCCCCAGCATTTT.

This clonotype turned up a few times. The chain joins TRBV20-1 to TRBJ2-5; D is uncertain. The CDR3 contains 12 residues. Per the germline V gene, CDR1 is DFQATT and CDR2 is SNEGSKA (reference sequence). V was shortened by 5 bases and J by 4 bases, with 11 bases between the two germline ends. The CDR3 spells CSAASLGETQYF. CDR3 DNA sequence: TGCAGTGCTGCCAGTCTCGGAGAGACCCAGTACTTC.

The V gene is TRBV4-3, the J gene TRBJ2-3, with D tentatively TRBD2 (6 bases). Germline values: CDR1 LGHNA, CDR2 YSLEER. The CDR3 extends over 17 amino acids. Trimming stripped 1 base from V and 0 bases from J, with 14 bases between. The CDR3 spells CASSQGPASGSTDTQYF. Written as DNA, the CDR3 is TGCGCCAGCAGCCAAGGACCCGCAAGCGGGAGCACAGATACGCAGTATTTT.

The chain uses TRBV20-1 and TRBJ1-1; no firm D call. V lost 3 bases, J lost 0 bases, and 11 bases lay in between. CDR1 and CDR2 from the germline V gene are DFQATT and SNEGSKA (reference sequence). The CDR3 runs 14 residues. The CDR3 loop is CSARDLGMNTEAFF. As DNA, the CDR3 is TGCAGTGCTAGGGACTTAGGGATGAACACTGAAGCTTTCTTT.

The chain joins TRBV7-9 to TRBJ2-7; TRBD2 matches at 9 bases. V lost 9 bases, J lost 2 bases, and 8 bases stayed unmatched. The germline V gene has CDR1 SEHNR and CDR2 FQNEAQ (reference sequence). The CDR3 contains 14 residues. This chain's CDR3 is CASQRREGAYEQYF. CDR3 coding DNA: TGTGCCAGTCAAAGGCGGGAGGGGGCCTACGAGCAGTACTTC. The full variable domain, with the rest looked up from reference TRBV7-9 and TRBJ2-7, is DTGVSQNPRHKITKRGQNVTFRCDPISEHNRLYWYRQTLGQGPEFLTYFQNEAQLEKSRLLSDRFSAERPKGSFSTLEIQRTEQGDSAMYLCASQRREGAYEQYFGPGTRLTVT.

J is TRBJ2-7 and V is TRBV20-1; either TRBD1 or TRBD2 may fit D (5 bases each). Trimming removed 2 bases at V and 1 base at J, with 12 bases between. The CDR3 is 14 amino acids. In germline, CDR1 is DFQATT, CDR2 SNEGSKA (reference sequence). This CDR3 reads CSARSIGASYEQYF. The CDR3 DNA reads TGCAGTGCTAGATCTATCGGGGCGTCCTACGAGCAGTACTTC.

This clonotype was counted a few times. The chain combines TRBV6-5 with TRBJ1-2; D might be TRBD1 (5 bases). The germline gives CDR1 MNHEY, CDR2 SVGAGI. Trimming stripped 4 bases from V and 2 bases from J, with 14 bases between. The CDR3 covers 15 residues. CDR3 in DNA: TGTGCCAGCAGTTCCCTTAGGGGTTGGAACTATGGCTACACCTTC. This encodes CASSSLRGWNYGYTF.

In this sample, this clonotype turned up a few times. V gene TRBV20-1 combines with J gene TRBJ2-7, with a weak D call TRBD2 (6 bases). Germline assignment: CDR1 DFQATT and CDR2 SNEGSKA (reference sequence). With 5 bases removed from V and 4 bases from J, the gap between germline ends came to 18 bases. This CDR3 region has 14 residues. CDR3 DNA sequence: TGCAGTGCTCCGGCGACGGGGGTGGGATACGAGCAGTACTTC. Translating it yields CSAPATGVGYEQYF.

The rearrangement links TRBV15 to TRBJ1-4; D gene unclear. CDR1 and CDR2 from the germline V gene are LNHNV and YYDKDF (reference sequence). Between the trimmed V and J ends, which lost 3 bases and 1 base, there was a span of 3 bases. This CDR3 spans 13 amino acids. The CDR3 region is CATSSRTNEKLFF. The CDR3 DNA sequence: TGTGCCACCAGCAGTAGAACTAATGAAAAACTGTTTTTT.

This clonotype has ten or more counts. The rearrangement uses TRBV15 and TRBJ2-1; D is unresolved. The germline V gene encodes CDR1 LNHNV and CDR2 YYDKDF (reference sequence). V gave up 3 bases and J gave up 4 bases, with 7 bases separating them. This CDR3 is 13 amino acids long. The CDR3 nucleotides are TGTGCCACCAGCAGCGAGCCTTACAATGAGCAGTTCTTC. Translated: CATSSEPYNEQFF.

V gene TRBV20-1 combines with J gene TRBJ2-5, with 7 bases matching TRBD2. The CDR3 runs to 11 residues. Losses at the gene ends were 6 bases for V and 8 bases for J; bases not matched to a gene: 6. Germline lookup yields CDR1 DFQATT and CDR2 SNEGSKA (reference sequence). The CDR3 sequence: CSAAGASTQYF. Written as DNA, the CDR3 is TGCAGTGCGGCGGGAGCGAGTACCCAGTACTTC.

This clonotype was counted only a few times. The rearrangement joins TRBV6-5 to TRBJ2-5; the D gene is possibly TRBD2 (5 bases). Germline CDR1 MNHEY, CDR2 SVGAGI. CDR3 length: 15 amino acids. Between the trimmed V and J ends, which lost 2 bases and 1 base, there was a span of 11 bases. In DNA form, the CDR3 reads TGTGCCAGCAGTTACACGGGAAGGGTCCAAGAGACCCAGTACTTC. Translation: CASSYTGRVQETQYF.